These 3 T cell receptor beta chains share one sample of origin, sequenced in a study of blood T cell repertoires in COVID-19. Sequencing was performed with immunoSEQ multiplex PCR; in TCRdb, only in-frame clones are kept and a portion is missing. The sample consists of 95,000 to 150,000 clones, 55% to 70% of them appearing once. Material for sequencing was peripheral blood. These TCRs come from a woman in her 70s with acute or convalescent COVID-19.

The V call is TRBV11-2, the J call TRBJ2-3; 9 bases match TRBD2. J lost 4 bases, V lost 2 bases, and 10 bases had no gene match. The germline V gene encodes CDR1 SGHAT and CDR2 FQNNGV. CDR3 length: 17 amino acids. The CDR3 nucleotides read TGTGCCAGCAGCTTATATGGTTCTGGCGGGAGGGCAGATACGCAGTATTTT. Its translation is CASSLYGSGGRADTQYF.

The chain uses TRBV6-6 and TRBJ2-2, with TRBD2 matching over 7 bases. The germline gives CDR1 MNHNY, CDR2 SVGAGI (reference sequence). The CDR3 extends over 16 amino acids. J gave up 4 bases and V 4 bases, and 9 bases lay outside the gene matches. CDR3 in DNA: TGTGCCAGCAGTTCGAAAGGGACGGGAGGCACCGGGGAGCTGTTTTTT. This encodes CASSSKGTGGTGELFF.

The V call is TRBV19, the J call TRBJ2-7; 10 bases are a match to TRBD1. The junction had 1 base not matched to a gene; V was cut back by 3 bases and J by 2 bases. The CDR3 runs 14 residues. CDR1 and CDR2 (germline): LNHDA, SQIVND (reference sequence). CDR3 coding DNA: TGTGCCAGTAGTATCGGGACAGGGGCCTACGAGCAGTACTTC. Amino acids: CASSIGTGAYEQYF.